The rows below give T cell receptor beta chains drawn from one sample of a study of regulatory T cells in long-lasting Graves disease. TCRdb reprocessed the multiplex PCR reads via MiXCR and lists one record per CDR3 protein. The sample records over 500,000 distinct CDR3 sequences, approximately 15% being singletons. This same sample was also taken into another study, of T cells in Graves' hyperthyroidism and ophthalmopathy.

The sequenced sample was peripheral blood mononuclear cells (PBMCs), obtained at new diagnosis, from a patient treated with antithyroid drugs. These receptors all stem from a woman aged 25 to 39 with Graves disease. Each CDR3 is given with its conserved first and last residue. D genes are given only for firm matches.

D: TRBD1; J: TRBJ1-2; V: TRBV6-1; CDR3: CATKTGNYGYTF
D: -; J: TRBJ2-1; V: TRBV28; CDR3: CASVGASLLSSYNEQFF
D: TRBD1; J: TRBJ2-6; V: TRBV6-5; CDR3: CASSFQGAGANVLTF
D: TRBD1; J: TRBJ2-7; V: TRBV20-1; CDR3: CSARPEDRAYEQYF
D: -; J: TRBJ2-5; V: TRBV28; CDR3: CASKGRGVQETQYF
D: TRBD2; J: TRBJ2-7; V: TRBV5-1; CDR3: CASSFSTGGAEQYF
D: -; J: TRBJ1-6; V: TRBV28; CDR3: CASSFPTGGSESPLHF
D: -; J: TRBJ2-1; V: TRBV7-6; CDR3: CASSPNPGGQAFF
D: -; J: TRBJ2-7; V: TRBV3-1; CDR3: CASSQDASSYEQYF
D: -; J: TRBJ2-7; V: TRBV12-3/TRBV12-4; CDR3: CASSLGSGSYEQYF
D: -; J: TRBJ1-1; V: TRBV6-1; CDR3: CASWRRYLNTEAFF